Presented here are 20 T cell receptor beta chains from one specimen sequenced in a study of PD-1 blockade in classical Hodgkin lymphoma. Libraries were prepared by immunoSEQ multiplex PCR; TCRdb keeps only in-frame clonotypes and omits some of them. The sample contains about 27,000 clones, approximately 86% of which appear only once. Every single patient, without exception, relapsed after autologous stem cell transplantation, and brentuximab vedotin exposure varied. Magnetic negative selection, applied to thawed PBMCs, was used to isolate the CD8+ T cells. The sequencing here drew on CD8+ T cells from blood, taken at baseline. Receptors originate from a human donor with classical Hodgkin lymphoma.

The chain carries TRBV6-1 and TRBJ2-7; TRBD1 aligns across 7 bases. Germline trimming cut 8 bases from V and 6 bases from J; bases unmatched to any gene: 10. The V gene's germline CDR1 is MNHNS and CDR2 SASEGT. The CDR3 is 13 residues long. The DNA of the CDR3 is TGTGCCAGCCGTAAGAAACAGGGGCCCGAGCAGTACTTC. This encodes CASRKKQGPEQYF.

This chain uses TRBV13 with TRBJ2-1, with D perhaps TRBD1 or TRBD2 (5 bases each). Between the trimmed V and J ends, which lost 5 bases and 1 base, there was a span of 18 bases. CDR3 length equals 17 residues. Looked up from germline, CDR1 is PRHDT and CDR2 is FYEKMQ (reference sequence). Written as DNA, the CDR3 is TGTGCCAGCAGCCCGAGGGGACGAGGTAGGTCCTACAATGAGCAGTTCTTC. It specifies CASSPRGRGRSYNEQFF.

The CDR3 sequence: CASSVGTGRNEQYF. CDR3 in DNA: TGTGCCAGCAGCGTAGGGACAGGGAGAAACGAGCAGTACTTC. V is TRBV9 and J is TRBJ2-7; 8 nucleotides line up with TRBD1. The CDR3 has 14 amino acids. V was clipped by 0 bases and J by 5 bases; unmatched bases: 4. CDR1 SGDLS and CDR2 YYNGEE come from the germline V gene.

CDR3 protein: CASSYLSGELFF. The CDR3 DNA is TGTGCCAGCAGTTACTTGTCCGGGGAGCTGTTTTTT. The J gene is TRBJ2-2, the V gene TRBV6-6; D unclear. The germline V gene has CDR1 MNHNY and CDR2 SVGAGI (reference sequence). The germline V and J ends were trimmed by 1 base and 6 bases, with 3 bases remaining between them. The CDR3 has 12 residues.

This clone was observed a single time. The V call is TRBV27, the J call TRBJ1-2; D might be TRBD1 (5 bases). With 6 bases removed from V and 4 bases from J, the gap between germline ends came to 9 bases. The CDR3 loop spans 12 amino acids. Looked up from germline, CDR1 is MNHEY and CDR2 is SMNVEV (reference sequence). CDR3 protein: CASRWGVYGYTF. The CDR3, as DNA: TGTGCCAGCAGATGGGGGGTCTATGGCTACACCTTC.

This chain joins TRBV7-4 and TRBJ1-2; D unresolved. This CDR3 contains 15 residues. The germline gives CDR1 SGHVT, CDR2 SQSDAQ. Trimming cost V 1 base and J 4 bases, with 13 bases left between them. The CDR3 loop reads CASSLGGYPGYGYTF. The CDR3 DNA sequence: TGTGCCAGCAGCTTAGGGGGATACCCGGGCTATGGCTACACCTTC.

The rearrangement links TRBV10-2 to TRBJ2-2; no definite D call. Per germline, CDR1 WSHSY and CDR2 SAAADI. Trimming took off 11 bases at V and 0 bases at J, with 10 bases between the two ends. This CDR3 has 13 residues. CDR3 bases: TGCGCCTATCTTGGTGCGAACACCGGGGAGCTGTTTTTT. It encodes CAYLGANTGELFF.

The chain joins TRBV4-1 to TRBJ1-5, with D possibly matching TRBD1 (6 bases). CDR3 length: 14 amino acids. Trimming removed 4 bases from V and 2 bases from J, with 9 bases in between. Germline V lookup: CDR1 MGHRA, CDR2 YSYEKL. CDR3 coding DNA: TGCGCCAGCAGCCCGAACAGGGGCAATCAGCCCCAGCATTTT. It yields the protein CASSPNRGNQPQHF.

The V and J genes are TRBV4-1 and TRBJ2-2; no firm D call. Trimming took off 2 bases at V and 4 bases at J, with 5 bases between the two ends. The CDR3 is 13 residues long. From germline, CDR1 is MGHRA and CDR2 YSYEKL. The CDR3 protein is CASSQKATGELFF. CDR3 in DNA: TGCGCCAGCAGCCAAAAGGCCACCGGGGAGCTGTTTTTT.

The DNA for the CDR3 is TGTGCCAGCAGGTTCCCAACTAGCGGGAGGATCTCCGAGCAGTACTTC. Its translation: CASRFPTSGRISEQYF. The gene calls are TRBV28 and TRBJ2-7; 12 bases fit TRBD2. With V trimmed by 6 bases and J by 6 bases, 12 bases remained unmatched. The V gene's germline CDR1 is MDHEN and CDR2 SYDVKM. The CDR3 spans 16 residues.

As DNA, the CDR3 is TGTGCCAGTAGTATCGGGGAGGGCGACTACGAGCAGTACTTC. Translation: CASSIGEGDYEQYF. The chain couples TRBV19 to TRBJ2-7, with 7 bases that match TRBD2. The CDR3 runs to 14 residues. With V trimmed by 3 bases and J by 3 bases, 5 bases remained unmatched. Germline V gives CDR1 LNHDA, CDR2 SQIVND (reference sequence).

The genes are TRBV29-1 and TRBJ1-2, with D hard to call. Trimming removed 3 bases from V and 3 bases from J, with 11 bases in between. The CDR3 contains 13 residues. Germline V lookup: CDR1 SQVTM, CDR2 ANQGSEA. CDR3 nucleotide sequence: TGCAGCGTTGACGGTAGACTGGACTATGGCTACACCTTC. It translates to CSVDGRLDYGYTF. Variable domain in full (rest from reference TRBV29-1 and TRBJ1-2): SAVISQKPSRDICQRGTSLTIQCQVDSQVTMMFWYRQQPGQSLTLIATANQGSEATYESGFVIDKFPISRPNLTFSTLTVSNMSPEDSSIYLCSVDGRLDYGYTFGSGTRLTVV.

The CDR3 DNA reads TGTGCCATCAGTGACGACAGGGGGTTAGAGCATTTT. As protein: CAISDDRGLEHF. The chain joins TRBV10-3 to TRBJ1-5; 9 bases line up with TRBD1. CDR1 is ENHRY and CDR2 is SYGVKD in the germline V gene. The ends lost 3 bases at V and 14 bases at J; junction bases unmatched: 5. CDR3 length equals 12 residues.

The rearrangement uses TRBV5-1 and TRBJ2-2; the D gene is possibly TRBD2 (5 bases). Germline V gives CDR1 SGHRS, CDR2 YFSETQ. The length of the CDR3 is 13 residues. V lost 4 bases, J lost 3 bases, and 7 bases lay in between. Here the CDR3 reads CASSAGDTGELFF. The CDR3 DNA reads TGCGCCAGCAGCGCCGGGGACACCGGGGAGCTGTTTTTT.

The chain carries TRBV5-4 and TRBJ2-7; perhaps TRBD1 as D (6 bases). Germline-derived CDR1 and CDR2 are SGHNT and YYREEE (reference sequence). V was shortened by 1 base and J by 4 bases, with 9 bases between the two germline ends. The CDR3 is 13 residues long. Written as DNA, the CDR3 is TGTGCCAGCAGCTTGCCTACAGGGTACGAGCAGTACTTC. As protein: CASSLPTGYEQYF. The full variable domain, rest sourced from reference TRBV5-4 and TRBJ2-7, is ETGVTQSPTHLIKTRGQQVTLRCSSQSGHNTVSWYQQALGQGPQFIFQYYREEENGRGNFPPRFSGLQFPNYSSELNVNALELDDSALYLCASSLPTGYEQYFGPGTRLTVT.

The CDR3 sequence: CASSQATNEKLFF. Written as DNA, the CDR3 is TGCGCCAGCAGCCAAGCAACTAATGAAAAACTGTTTTTT. The chain recombines TRBV4-1 with TRBJ1-4; D is unclear. The CDR3 has 13 residues. Germline assignment: CDR1 MGHRA and CDR2 YSYEKL. Trimming shortened V by 1 base and J by 0 bases, and 0 bases separated the two germline ends.

The gene calls are TRBV29-1 and TRBJ2-7, with a possible D match to TRBD2 (6 bases). Germline V gives CDR1 SQVTM, CDR2 ANQGSEA. The CDR3 runs to 13 residues. Trimming took off 3 bases at V and 2 bases at J, with 11 bases between the two ends. CDR3 sequence reads: CSVEGGTPYEQYF. The DNA for the CDR3 is TGCAGCGTTGAGGGAGGCACCCCCTACGAGCAGTACTTC.

For this clone: This same CDR3 is encoded by further DNA sequences in the sample. CDR3 amino acids: CASSFQISNQPQHF. The CDR3 DNA follows: TGTGCCAGCAGTTTCCAGATTAGCAATCAGCCCCAGCATTTT. The rearrangement joins TRBV28 to TRBJ1-5, with no clear D. The V and J ends lost 3 bases and 0 bases respectively, with 6 bases between them. The CDR3 is made up of 14 amino acids. CDR1 is MDHEN and CDR2 is SYDVKM in the germline V gene.

The CDR3 sequence: CASSRTGELFF. CDR3 DNA sequence: TGTGCCAGCAGCCGCACCGGGGAGCTGTTTTTT. The rearrangement joins TRBV28 to TRBJ2-2; D is ambiguous. The germline CDR1 and CDR2 sequences are MDHEN and SYDVKM. The V and J ends lost 6 bases and 4 bases respectively, with 3 bases between them. The CDR3 loop spans 11 amino acids.

The rearrangement links TRBV27 to TRBJ2-3; D remains unclear. Germline V gene sequence: CDR1 MNHEY, CDR2 SMNVEV (reference sequence). This CDR3 is 14 amino acids long. The V gene lost 3 bases and the J gene lost 0 bases, with 7 bases spanning the gap. In DNA form, the CDR3 reads TGTGCCAGCAGTTTTGAGGCTAGCACAGATACGCAGTATTTT. It is translated as CASSFEASTDTQYF.